This T cell receptor (beta chain) was recovered during a study of identical twins. Whole-study results and caveats: The study found that models underestimated out-of-frame TCR alpha sharing in monozygotic twins. In drawing conclusions, the study used cross-sectional statistical analysis and did not follow the same donors.

cDNA carried unique molecular identifiers, and a universal primer site was added by template switching. A single record per CDR3 protein comes from TCRdb applying MiXCR to the 5' RACE reads. Of some 630,000 distinct CDR3 sequences listed, about 7% are singletons. This clonotype was counted a few times. The antigen remains unidentified. The CDR3 consists of 15 residues. V lost 0 bases, J lost 7 bases, and 19 bases lay in between. The germline V gene encodes CDR1 DFQATT and CDR2 SNEGSKA (reference sequence). These same data were also listed under a study on yellow fever vaccine responses in identical twins.

V and J are TRBV20-1 and TRBJ2-7, with a possible D match to TRBD2 (6 bases). The sequenced material came from PBMCs. The origin of this receptor is a young woman in good health. The CDR3 loop reads CSARDPRGNHPEQYV. The CDR3 DNA follows: TGCAGTGCTAGAGATCCACGGGGGAACCACCCAGAGCAGTACGTC.